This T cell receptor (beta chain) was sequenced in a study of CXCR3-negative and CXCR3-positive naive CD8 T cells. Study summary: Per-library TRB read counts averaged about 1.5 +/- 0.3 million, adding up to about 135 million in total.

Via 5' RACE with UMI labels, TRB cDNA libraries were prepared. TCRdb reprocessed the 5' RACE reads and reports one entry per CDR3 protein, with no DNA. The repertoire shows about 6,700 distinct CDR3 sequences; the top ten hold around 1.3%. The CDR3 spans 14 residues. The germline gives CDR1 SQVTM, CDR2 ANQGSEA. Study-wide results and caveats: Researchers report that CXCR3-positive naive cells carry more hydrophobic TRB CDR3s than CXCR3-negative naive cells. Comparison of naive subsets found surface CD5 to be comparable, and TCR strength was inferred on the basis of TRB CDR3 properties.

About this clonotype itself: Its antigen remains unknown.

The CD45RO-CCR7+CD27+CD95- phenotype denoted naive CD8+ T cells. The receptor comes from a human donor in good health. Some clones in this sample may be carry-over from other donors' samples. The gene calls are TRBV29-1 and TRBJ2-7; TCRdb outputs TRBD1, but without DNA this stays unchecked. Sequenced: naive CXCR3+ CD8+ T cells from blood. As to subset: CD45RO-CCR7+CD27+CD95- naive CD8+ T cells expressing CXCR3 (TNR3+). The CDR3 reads CSVESDREDYEQYF.